Described below is a single T cell receptor (beta chain) sequence and its context. Its antigen is currently unknown. Though nominally healthy at sampling, donors likely had unrecorded immune exposures. This sample stems from a study of cytomegalovirus exposure and HLA in healthy donors. Study observations and caveats: The majority of TCR sequences were rare, yet some public TCRs appeared in many donors. An analysis that came later showed most CMV-associated TCR beta chains appearing HLA-restricted. A highly shared variant cluster was judged a likely technical artifact.

The PCR employed 60 Vbeta primers together with 13 Jbeta primers. Only in-frame clones appear in the TCRdb table, and some are missing; sequencing was by immunoSEQ multiplex PCR. The sample includes over 150,000 clones, around 80% of them seen just once. Sample: PBMCs. The sequence derives from a man under 40 in good health and CMV-seronegative.

DNA for the CDR3: TGTGCCAGCAGTCCCTTAGCGGGGGCGGGAGATACGCAGTATTTT. Translation gives CASSPLAGAGDTQYF. The J gene is TRBJ2-3, the V gene TRBV28; 9 bases align to TRBD2. The J segment lost 5 bases and the V segment lost 5 bases, leaving 8 bases of the junction unmatched. Germline-derived CDR1 and CDR2 are MDHEN and SYDVKM. The CDR3 totals 15 residues.